Listed below are T cell receptor beta chains from one sample, sequenced in a study of follicular helper T cells after annual influenza vaccination. Sequenced by immunoSEQ multiplex PCR; TCRdb stores in-frame clones only, minus some. The data show 5,000 to 6,000 clones, with roughly 89% seen just once and approximately 1.5% held by the top ten. The sequences come from CXCR5+ CD38- circulating T follicular helper cells from blood, collected 7 days after influenza vaccination. These receptors were collected from an adult who received the influenza vaccine. Both conserved end residues are part of each CDR3. Fields, in order: CDR3 length, D gene, clone size, V gene, J gene, CDR3 DNA, CDR3 protein. D genes are given only for firm matches. Part of the rows lack a size; the others show once, few, many or a class for expanded clones.

13	-	-	TRBV7-9	TRBJ2-3	TGTGCCAGCAGCTTATTTGAGTGGGGAGCGCAGTATTTT	CASSLFEWGAQYF
12	-	-	TRBV2	TRBJ2-1	TGTGCCAGCAGCGGACTGGGGAATGAGCAGTTCTTC	CASSGLGNEQFF
15	TRBD1	-	TRBV28	TRBJ1-2	TGTGCCAGCAGTCCCCCCGGGACAGGGGAGTATGGCTACACCTTC	CASSPPGTGEYGYTF
16	TRBD1	-	TRBV4-1	TRBJ2-1	TGCGCCAGCAGCCAGAAGGGCGGGACAGGGGTAGGGGAGCAGTTCTTC	CASSQKGGTGVGEQFF
14	-	once	TRBV5-1	TRBJ2-3	TGCGCCAGCAGCTTGGATTCGTCGGTGGATACGCAGTATTTT	CASSLDSSVDTQYF
15	-	-	TRBV5-1	TRBJ1-1	TGCGCCAGCAGCTCGGGGGGCGGGGAGAACACTGAAGCTTTCTTT	CASSSGGGENTEAFF
13	-	-	TRBV7-9	TRBJ1-2	TGTGCCAGCAGCTTCGGGACACACTATGGCTACACCTTC	CASSFGTHYGYTF
15	TRBD1	-	TRBV9	TRBJ1-6	TGTGCCAGCAGCGTAGGACAGGGGGTCGAGTCACCCCTCCACTTT	CASSVGQGVESPLHF
12	-	-	TRBV28	TRBJ1-2	TGTGCCAGCCGTGGGGAGAACTATGGCTACACCTTC	CASRGENYGYTF
15	TRBD2	-	TRBV19	TRBJ2-1	TGTGCCAGTAGGCCAGGGCGGGAGGGATACAATGAGCAGTTCTTC	CASRPGREGYNEQFF
14	TRBD1	-	TRBV5-6	TRBJ1-2	TGTGCCAGCAGCTCCGGACAGGTTAACTATGGCTACACCTTC	CASSSGQVNYGYTF
17	TRBD1	-	TRBV6-1	TRBJ2-7	TGTGCCAGCAGTGAGGTCCTTTGGGTGGACAGGGGGAGCGAGCAGTACTTC	CASSEVLWVDRGSEQYF
15	TRBD2	-	TRBV9	TRBJ2-1	TGTGCCAGCAGCGCTACGACTAGCGGGAGGAATGAGCAGTTCTTC	CASSATTSGRNEQFF
17	TRBD1	-	TRBV30	TRBJ1-6	TGTGCCTGGAGTACAGCAACAGGGGGCGTCGGAAATTCACCCCTCCACTTT	CAWSTATGGVGNSPLHF
14	-	-	TRBV11-1	TRBJ2-2	TGTGCCAGCTCTCGGGGATGGAGGTCCGGGGAGCTGTTTTTT	CASSRGWRSGELFF
19	TRBD2	once	TRBV5-5	TRBJ2-2	TGTGCCAGCAGCTTCTGGACTAGCGGGAGGGCCAGGGGCTCCGGGGAGCTGTTTTTT	CASSFWTSGRARGSGELFF
16	TRBD2	-	TRBV10-3	TRBJ2-1	TGTGCCATCACTGAATTAGCGGGAGGGAACTACAATGAGCAGTTCTTC	CAITELAGGNYNEQFF
18	-	-	TRBV9	TRBJ2-6	TGTGCCAGCAGCGTAGAGAATTTCGCGGCGTCGGGGGCCAACGTCCTGACTTTC	CASSVENFAASGANVLTF
16	TRBD2	-	TRBV9	TRBJ2-1	TGTGCCAGCAGCGGCGGGACTAGCGGGAGAGTACGTGAGCAGTTCTTC	CASSGGTSGRVREQFF
17	-	few	TRBV11-2	TRBJ2-7	TGTGCCAGCAGCTTAGATCCCAGGCTAACATACGCGGGGGAGCAGTACTTC	CASSLDPRLTYAGEQYF
14	-	-	TRBV30	TRBJ1-2	TGTGCCTGGAGTGTTGGCAGGGGTATCTATGGCTACACCTTC	CAWSVGRGIYGYTF
16	TRBD2	-	TRBV7-2	TRBJ2-5	TGTGCCAGCAGCCTCCGTAGCGGGAGCCCCCCCGAGACCCAGTACTTC	CASSLRSGSPPETQYF
15	-	-	TRBV6-6	TRBJ1-1	TGTGCCAGCAGGGGCCGGGGAGCAACGAACACTGAAGCTTTCTTT	CASRGRGATNTEAFF
15	TRBD1	-	TRBV6-6	TRBJ2-7	TGTGCCAGCAGCCCCTCCGGGACAGGGACCTACGAGCAGTACTTC	CASSPSGTGTYEQYF
15	-	few	TRBV5-6	TRBJ2-2	TGTGCCAGCAGCTTGGGACAGGTGAACACCGGGGAGCTGTTTTTT	CASSLGQVNTGELFF
14	-	-	TRBV12-5	TRBJ2-7	TGTGCTAGTGCTTATAGTGGGCTTACCGGTGAGCAGTACTTC	CASAYSGLTGEQYF
16	TRBD2	-	TRBV30	TRBJ2-1	TGTGCCTGGAGTGGTAAGACTAGCGCCTCCTACAATGAGCAGTTCTTC	CAWSGKTSASYNEQFF
14	TRBD1	-	TRBV2	TRBJ2-5	TGTGCCAGCAGTGAGGGACAGGGGTTGAAGACCCAGTACTTC	CASSEGQGLKTQYF
14	TRBD2	-	TRBV10-2	TRBJ2-7	TGCGCCAGCAGTGAGGTAGCGGGGGAGGACGAGCAGTACTTC	CASSEVAGEDEQYF
13	-	-	TRBV5-1	TRBJ1-1	TGCGCCAGCAGCTTGAGGGGAATCGATGAAGCTTTCTTT	CASSLRGIDEAFF
16	TRBD2	-	TRBV9	TRBJ2-5	TGTGCCAGCAGCGTAGGACCTAGCGGGACTCAAGAGACCCAGTACTTC	CASSVGPSGTQETQYF
13	-	-	TRBV30	TRBJ2-1	TGTGCCTGGAGCGAGACAGGTTACAATGAGCAGTTCTTC	CAWSETGYNEQFF
15	-	-	TRBV6-5	TRBJ1-6	TGTGCCAGCTCCCCTGGGGGAGGTTTGTCTTCACCCCTCCACTTT	CASSPGGGLSSPLHF
14	TRBD1	-	TRBV29-1	TRBJ1-4	TGCAGCGTGGGCGGACAGGGGGGTAGCGAAAAACTGTTTTTT	CSVGGQGGSEKLFF
11	-	-	TRBV7-9	TRBJ2-3	TGTGCCAGCAGCTATTCGGATACGCAGTATTTT	CASSYSDTQYF
15	-	-	TRBV27	TRBJ1-6	TGTGCCAGCACCTTTACAGGGTTGGGTAATTCACCCCTCCACTTT	CASTFTGLGNSPLHF
13	-	-	TRBV28	TRBJ1-2	TGTGCCAGCAGTTTAGTACAGTTCCATGGCTACACCTTC	CASSLVQFHGYTF
13	TRBD1	few	TRBV6-1	TRBJ1-4	TGTGCCAGCAGGACAGGGAATAATGAAAAACTGTTTTTT	CASRTGNNEKLFF
16	-	-	TRBV5-1	TRBJ2-3	TGCGCCAGCAGCTTGGGTTCTCCGGGAACCGGGGATACGCAGTATTTT	CASSLGSPGTGDTQYF
16	TRBD1	-	TRBV7-7	TRBJ2-5	TGTGCTAGCAGCTTAGGAGGGACAGGTCTCATTGAGACCCAGTACTTC	CASSLGGTGLIETQYF
16	-	once	TRBV6-6	TRBJ1-1	TGTGCCAGCAAAACGGGATTACGGGCAATGAACACTGAAGCTTTCTTT	CASKTGLRAMNTEAFF
15	-	-	TRBV6-1	TRBJ2-4	TGTGCCAGCAGTGGCGGGGAGCTAGCCAAAAACATTCAGTACTTC	CASSGGELAKNIQYF
15	-	-	TRBV2	TRBJ1-6	TGTGCCAGCATTCTAGAGGAGGGGAGTAATTCACCCCTCCACTTT	CASILEEGSNSPLHF
13	-	-	TRBV19	TRBJ1-2	TGTGCCAGTAGCGGATTCGGGGTGTTGGGCTACACCTTC	CASSGFGVLGYTF
16	TRBD1	-	TRBV7-9	TRBJ2-2	TGTGCCAGCAGCGTACAGACAGGGGGGAACACCGGGGAGCTGTTTTTT	CASSVQTGGNTGELFF
15	-	-	TRBV6-4	TRBJ2-2	TGTGCCAGCAGTGACTCGGGACAAAACACCGGGGAGCTGTTTTTT	CASSDSGQNTGELFF
15	TRBD1	-	TRBV5-1	TRBJ2-5	TGCGCCAGCAGCTTCGGGACAGGGGAGGGGGAGACCCAGTACTTC	CASSFGTGEGETQYF
15	-	-	TRBV7-9	TRBJ2-2	TGTGCCAGCAGCCCCGTAGGGGCGAACACCGGGGAGCTGTTTTTT	CASSPVGANTGELFF
16	TRBD2	-	TRBV5-1	TRBJ2-3	TGCGCCAGCAGCTTGGCTGGCCGGGGGGATGGAGATACGCAGTATTTT	CASSLAGRGDGDTQYF
13	-	-	TRBV7-9	TRBJ1-1	TGTGCCAGCAGCTTTGGTAATGAACGAGTAGCTTTCTTT	CASSFGNERVAFF